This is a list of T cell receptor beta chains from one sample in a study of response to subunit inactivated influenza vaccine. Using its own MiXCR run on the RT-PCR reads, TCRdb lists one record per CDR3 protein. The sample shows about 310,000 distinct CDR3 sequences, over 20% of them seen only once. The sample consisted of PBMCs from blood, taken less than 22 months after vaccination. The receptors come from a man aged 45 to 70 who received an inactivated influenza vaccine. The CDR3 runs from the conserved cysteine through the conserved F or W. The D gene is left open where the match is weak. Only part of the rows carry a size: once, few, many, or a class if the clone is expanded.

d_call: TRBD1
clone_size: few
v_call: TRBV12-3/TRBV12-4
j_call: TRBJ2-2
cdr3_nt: TGTGCCAGCAGTTTATTACCCCTATACAGGGGTAATACCGGGGAGCTGTTTTTT
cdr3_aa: CASSLLPLYRGNTGELFF

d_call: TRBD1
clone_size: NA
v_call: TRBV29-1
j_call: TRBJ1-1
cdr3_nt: TGCAGCGGGCAGATGGGACAGCTGAACACTGAAGCTTTCTTT
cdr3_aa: CSGQMGQLNTEAFF

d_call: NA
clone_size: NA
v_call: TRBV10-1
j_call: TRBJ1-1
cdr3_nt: TGCGCCAGCAGTGAAGGGACACCCACTGAAGCTTTCTTT
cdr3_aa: CASSEGTPTEAFF

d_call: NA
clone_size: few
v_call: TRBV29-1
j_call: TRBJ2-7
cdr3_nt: TGCAGCGTTGTTCGGGATACCTACGAGCAGTACTTC
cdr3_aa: CSVVRDTYEQYF

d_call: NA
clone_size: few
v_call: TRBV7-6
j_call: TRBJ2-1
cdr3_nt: TGTGCCAGCAGCCGTCCCTCCAGGGAGCGTTACAATGAGCAGTTCTTC
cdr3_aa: CASSRPSRERYNEQFF

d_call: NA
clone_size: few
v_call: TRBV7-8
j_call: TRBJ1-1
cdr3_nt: TGTGCCAGCAGGCTCGGGACTCAAGATGTGAACACTGAAGCTTTCTTT
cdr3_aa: CASRLGTQDVNTEAFF

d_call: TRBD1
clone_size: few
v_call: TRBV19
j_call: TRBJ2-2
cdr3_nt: TGTGCCAGTAGTATTTTGGGCACAGGGGGCACCGGGGAGCTGTTTTTT
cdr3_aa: CASSILGTGGTGELFF

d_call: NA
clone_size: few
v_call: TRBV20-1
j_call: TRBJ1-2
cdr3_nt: TGCAGTGCTAAGCCAGGGCTCTTCGGCTACACCTTC
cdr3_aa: CSAKPGLFGYTF

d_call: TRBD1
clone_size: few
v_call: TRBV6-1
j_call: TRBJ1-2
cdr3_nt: TGTGCCATCAGGCCGGGACAGTCTAACTATGGCTACACCTTC
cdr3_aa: CAIRPGQSNYGYTF

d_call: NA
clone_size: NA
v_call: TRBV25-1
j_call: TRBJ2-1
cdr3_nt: TGTGCCAGCAGTCCCTTTTCGGAAGTCAATGAGCAGTTCTTC
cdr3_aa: CASSPFSEVNEQFF

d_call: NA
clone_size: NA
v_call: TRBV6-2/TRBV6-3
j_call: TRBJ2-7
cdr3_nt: TGTGCCAGCAGTTACAGGATTCACTACGAGCAGTACTTC
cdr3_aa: CASSYRIHYEQYF